The table lists the clone carrying this T cell receptor (beta chain) with many counts. What it recognizes is unknown. This record belongs to a study of Graves' ophthalmopathy and Graves' hyperthyroidism. General study results and limits: Blood samples also showed most expanded thyroid clonotypes exceeding 0.001 frequency.

RNA served as the template for amplifying TCR beta CDR3 regions. RT-PCR was first run with HTBI primers, then multiplex PCR in a second round. TCRdb recomputed calls from the multiplex PCR reads with MiXCR, one row per CDR3 protein. Of 360,000 or so distinct CDR3 sequences in the sample, approximately 16% were seen once. Under 3 months in duration, the ophthalmopathy in affected donors had moderate-to-severe activity, CAS ≥3 and NOSPECS ≥4. Researchers turned away patients with other autoimmune diseases, uncontrolled infections, pregnancy or lactation. Sample: peripheral blood. The source is a woman aged 18 to 35 with Graves' ophthalmopathy.

As DNA, the CDR3 is TGTGCCAGCAGCTTAGCCCATTACGAGCAGTACTTC. Its protein product is CASSLAHYEQYF. This chain links TRBV7-9 with TRBJ2-7; no reliable D call. The germline V and J ends were trimmed by 0 bases and 4 bases, with 4 bases remaining between them. Germline V gene lookup returns CDR1 SEHNR and CDR2 FQNEAQ (reference sequence). The CDR3 extends over 12 amino acids. The full variable domain, its missing parts supplied by reference TRBV7-9 and TRBJ2-7, is DTGVSQNPRHKITKRGQNVTFRCDPISEHNRLYWYRQTLGQGPEFLTYFQNEAQLEKSRLLSDRFSAERPKGSFSTLEIQRTEQGDSAMYLCASSLAHYEQYFGPGTRLTVT.